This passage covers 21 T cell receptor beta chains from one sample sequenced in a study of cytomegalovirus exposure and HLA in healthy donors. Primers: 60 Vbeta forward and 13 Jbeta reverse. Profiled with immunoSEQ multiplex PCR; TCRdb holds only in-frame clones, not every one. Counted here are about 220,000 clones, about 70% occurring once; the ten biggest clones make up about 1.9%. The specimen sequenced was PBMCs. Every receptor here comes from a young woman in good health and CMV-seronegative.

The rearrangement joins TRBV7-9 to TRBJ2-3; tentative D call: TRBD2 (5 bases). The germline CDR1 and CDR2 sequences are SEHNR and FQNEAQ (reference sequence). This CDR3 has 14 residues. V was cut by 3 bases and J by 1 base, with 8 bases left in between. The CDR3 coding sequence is TGTGCCAGCAGCTTCCACGGGGGCACAGATACGCAGTATTTT. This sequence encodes CASSFHGGTDTQYF. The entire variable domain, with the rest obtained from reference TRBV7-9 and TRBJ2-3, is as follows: DTGVSQNPRHKITKRGQNVTFRCDPISEHNRLYWYRQTLGQGPEFLTYFQNEAQLEKSRLLSDRFSAERPKGSFSTLEIQRTEQGDSAMYLCASSFHGGTDTQYFGPGTRLTVL.

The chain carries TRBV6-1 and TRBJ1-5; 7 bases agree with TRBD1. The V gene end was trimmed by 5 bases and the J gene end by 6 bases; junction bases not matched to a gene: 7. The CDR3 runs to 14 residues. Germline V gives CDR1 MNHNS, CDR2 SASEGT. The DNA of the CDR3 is TGTGCCAGCAGTTTAGGGGGCGATGGTCAGCCCCAGCATTTT. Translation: CASSLGGDGQPQHF.

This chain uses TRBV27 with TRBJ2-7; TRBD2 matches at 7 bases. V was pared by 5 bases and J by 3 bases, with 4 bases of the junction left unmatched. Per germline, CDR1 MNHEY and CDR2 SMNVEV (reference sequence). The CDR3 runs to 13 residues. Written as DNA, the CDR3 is TGTGCCAGCAGTGAGGGACTATTCTACGAGCAGTACTTC. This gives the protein CASSEGLFYEQYF.

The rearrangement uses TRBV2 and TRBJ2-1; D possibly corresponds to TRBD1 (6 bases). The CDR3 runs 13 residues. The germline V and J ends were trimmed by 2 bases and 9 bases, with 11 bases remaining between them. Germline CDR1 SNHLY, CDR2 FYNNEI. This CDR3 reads CASSESGVSEQFF. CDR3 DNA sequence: TGTGCCAGCAGTGAATCAGGGGTCAGTGAGCAGTTCTTC.

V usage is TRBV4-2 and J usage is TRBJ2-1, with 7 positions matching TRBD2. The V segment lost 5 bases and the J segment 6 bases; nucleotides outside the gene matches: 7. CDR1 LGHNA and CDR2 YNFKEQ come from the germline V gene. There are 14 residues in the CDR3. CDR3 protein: CASSYGGGVNEQFF. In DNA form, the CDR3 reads TGTGCCAGCAGCTACGGCGGGGGTGTCAATGAGCAGTTCTTC.

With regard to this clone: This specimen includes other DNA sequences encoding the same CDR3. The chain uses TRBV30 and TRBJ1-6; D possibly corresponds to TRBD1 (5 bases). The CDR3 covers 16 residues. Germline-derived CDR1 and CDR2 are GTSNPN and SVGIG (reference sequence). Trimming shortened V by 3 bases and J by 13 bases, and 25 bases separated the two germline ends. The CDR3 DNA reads TGTGCCTGGAGGCCCTGGGGGGAGGGCTCGATTTCCCCCCTCCACTTT. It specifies CAWRPWGEGSISPLHF.

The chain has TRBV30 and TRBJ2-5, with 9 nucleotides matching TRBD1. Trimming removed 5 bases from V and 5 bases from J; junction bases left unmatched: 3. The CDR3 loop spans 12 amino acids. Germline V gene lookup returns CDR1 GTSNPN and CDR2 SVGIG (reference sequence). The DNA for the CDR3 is TGTGCCTGGCGGACAGGGGTCGAGACCCAGTACTTC. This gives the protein CAWRTGVETQYF.

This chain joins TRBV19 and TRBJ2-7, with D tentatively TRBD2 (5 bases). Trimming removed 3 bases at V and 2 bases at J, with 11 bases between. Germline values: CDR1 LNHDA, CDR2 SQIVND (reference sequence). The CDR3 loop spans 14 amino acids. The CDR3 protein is CASSIGSSPYEQYF. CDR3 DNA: TGTGCCAGTAGTATCGGGTCTAGCCCCTACGAGCAGTACTTC.

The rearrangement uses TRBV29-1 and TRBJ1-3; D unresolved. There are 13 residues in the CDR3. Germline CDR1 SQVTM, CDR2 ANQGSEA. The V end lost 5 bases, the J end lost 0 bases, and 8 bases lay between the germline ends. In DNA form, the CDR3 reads TGCAGCGTTCAGATCAGCTCTGGAAACACCATATATTTT. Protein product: CSVQISSGNTIYF.

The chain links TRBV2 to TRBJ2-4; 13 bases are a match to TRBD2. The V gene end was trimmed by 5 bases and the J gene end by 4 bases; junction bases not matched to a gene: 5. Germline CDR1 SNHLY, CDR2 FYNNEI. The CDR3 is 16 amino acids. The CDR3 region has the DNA TGTGCCAGCAGTCCGGGACTAGCGGGGTCTAAAAACATTCAGTACTTC. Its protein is CASSPGLAGSKNIQYF.

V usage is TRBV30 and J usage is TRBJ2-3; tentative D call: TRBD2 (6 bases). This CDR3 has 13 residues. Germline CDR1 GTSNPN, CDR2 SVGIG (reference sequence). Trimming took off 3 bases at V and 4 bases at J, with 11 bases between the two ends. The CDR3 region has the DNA TGTGCCTGGAGAGCCCGGGGGTCAGATACGCAGTATTTT. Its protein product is CAWRARGSDTQYF.

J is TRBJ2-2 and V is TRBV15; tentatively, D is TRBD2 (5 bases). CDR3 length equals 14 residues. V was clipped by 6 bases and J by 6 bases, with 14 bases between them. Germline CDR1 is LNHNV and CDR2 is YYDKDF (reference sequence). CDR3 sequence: CATSRERAAGELFF. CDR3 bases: TGTGCCACCAGTAGGGAGAGGGCGGCCGGGGAGCTGTTTTTT.

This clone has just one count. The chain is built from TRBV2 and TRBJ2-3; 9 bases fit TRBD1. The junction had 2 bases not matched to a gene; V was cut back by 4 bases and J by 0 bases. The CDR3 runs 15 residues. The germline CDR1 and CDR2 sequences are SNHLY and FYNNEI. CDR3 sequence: CASSVGTGSTDTQYF. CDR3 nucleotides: TGTGCCAGCAGTGTCGGGACAGGGAGCACAGATACGCAGTATTTT.

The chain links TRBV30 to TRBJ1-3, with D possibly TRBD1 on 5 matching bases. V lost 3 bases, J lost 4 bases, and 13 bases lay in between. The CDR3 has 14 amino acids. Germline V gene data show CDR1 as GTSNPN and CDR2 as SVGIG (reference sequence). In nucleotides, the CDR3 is TGTGCCTGGAGGGGAGGGGTTTTGGGAAACACCATATATTTT. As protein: CAWRGGVLGNTIYF.

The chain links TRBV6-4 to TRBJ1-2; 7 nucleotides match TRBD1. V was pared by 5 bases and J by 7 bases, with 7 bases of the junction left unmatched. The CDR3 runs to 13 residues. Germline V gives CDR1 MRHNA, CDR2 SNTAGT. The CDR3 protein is CASSLTGVGGYTF. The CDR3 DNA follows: TGTGCCAGCAGTCTCACAGGGGTCGGTGGCTACACCTTC.

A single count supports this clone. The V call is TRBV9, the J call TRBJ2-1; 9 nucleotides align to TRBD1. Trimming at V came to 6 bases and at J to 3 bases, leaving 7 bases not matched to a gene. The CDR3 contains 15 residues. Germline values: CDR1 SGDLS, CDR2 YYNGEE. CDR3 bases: TGTGCCAGCAACCCAGGGGGACAGGGCTACAATGAGCAGTTCTTC. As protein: CASNPGGQGYNEQFF.

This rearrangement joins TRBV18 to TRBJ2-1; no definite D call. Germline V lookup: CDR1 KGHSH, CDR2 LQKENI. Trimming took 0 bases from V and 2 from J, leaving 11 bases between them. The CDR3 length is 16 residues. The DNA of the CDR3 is TGTGCCAGCTCACCACCGGTGGGCAGCCCCTACAATGAGCAGTTCTTC. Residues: CASSPPVGSPYNEQFF.

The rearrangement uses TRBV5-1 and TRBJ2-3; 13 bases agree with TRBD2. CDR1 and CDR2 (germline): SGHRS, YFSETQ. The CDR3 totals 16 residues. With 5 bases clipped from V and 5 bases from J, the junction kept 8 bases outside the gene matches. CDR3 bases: TGCGCCAGCAGACCTGGACTAGCGGGAGAGTTAGATACGCAGTATTTT. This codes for CASRPGLAGELDTQYF.

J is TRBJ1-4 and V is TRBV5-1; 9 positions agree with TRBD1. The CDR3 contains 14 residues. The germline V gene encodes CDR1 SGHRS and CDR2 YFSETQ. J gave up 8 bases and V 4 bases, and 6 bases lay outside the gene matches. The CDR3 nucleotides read TGCGCCAGCAGCAAGGGACAGGGACCCGAAAAACTGTTTTTT. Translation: CASSKGQGPEKLFF.

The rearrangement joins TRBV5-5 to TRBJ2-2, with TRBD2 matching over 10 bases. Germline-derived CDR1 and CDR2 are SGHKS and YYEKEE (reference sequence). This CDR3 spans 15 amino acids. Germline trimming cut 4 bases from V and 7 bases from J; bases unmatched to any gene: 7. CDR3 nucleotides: TGTGCCAGCAGCCGGACTAGCGGTGAGGGCGGGGAGCTGTTTTTT. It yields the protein CASSRTSGEGGELFF.

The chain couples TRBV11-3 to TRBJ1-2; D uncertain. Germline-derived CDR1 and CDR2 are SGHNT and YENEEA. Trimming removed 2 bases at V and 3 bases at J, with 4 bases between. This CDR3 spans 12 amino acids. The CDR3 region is CASSLIDYGYTF. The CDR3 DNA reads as TGTGCCAGCAGCTTAATCGACTATGGCTACACCTTC.